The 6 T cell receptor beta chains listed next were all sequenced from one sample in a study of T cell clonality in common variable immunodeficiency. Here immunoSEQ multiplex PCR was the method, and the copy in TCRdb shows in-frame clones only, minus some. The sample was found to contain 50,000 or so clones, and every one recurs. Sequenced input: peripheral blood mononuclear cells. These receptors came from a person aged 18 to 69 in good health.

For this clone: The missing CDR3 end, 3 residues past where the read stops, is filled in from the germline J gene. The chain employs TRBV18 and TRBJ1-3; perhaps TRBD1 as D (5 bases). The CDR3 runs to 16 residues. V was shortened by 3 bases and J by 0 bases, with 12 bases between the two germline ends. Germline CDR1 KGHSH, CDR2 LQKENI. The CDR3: CASSPDSPVSGNTIYF. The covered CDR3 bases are TGTGCCAGCTCACCTGACAGCCCAGTCTCTGGAAACACC.

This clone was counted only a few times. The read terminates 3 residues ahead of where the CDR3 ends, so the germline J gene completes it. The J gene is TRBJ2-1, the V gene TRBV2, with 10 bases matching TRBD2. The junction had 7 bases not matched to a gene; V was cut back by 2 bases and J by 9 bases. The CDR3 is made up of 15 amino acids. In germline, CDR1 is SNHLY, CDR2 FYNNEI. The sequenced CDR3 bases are TGTGCCAGCAGTGAATTAGCGGGGGGTATCGGTGAG. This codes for CASSELAGGIGE. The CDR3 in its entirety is CASSELAGGIGEQFF.

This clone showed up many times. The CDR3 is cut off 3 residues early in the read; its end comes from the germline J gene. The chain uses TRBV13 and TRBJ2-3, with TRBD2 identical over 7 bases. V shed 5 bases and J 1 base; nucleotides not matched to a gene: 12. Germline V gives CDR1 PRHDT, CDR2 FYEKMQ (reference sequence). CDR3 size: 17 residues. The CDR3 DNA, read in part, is TGTGCCAGCAGCGCCCGGGTGGCTAGCGGCGGCACAGATACG. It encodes CASSARVASGGTDT. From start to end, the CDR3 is CASSARVASGGTDTQYF.

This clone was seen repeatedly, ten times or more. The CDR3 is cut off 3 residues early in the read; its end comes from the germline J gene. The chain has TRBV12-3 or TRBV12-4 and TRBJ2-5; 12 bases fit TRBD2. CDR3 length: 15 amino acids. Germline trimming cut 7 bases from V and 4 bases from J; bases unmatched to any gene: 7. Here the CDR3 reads CASKLGLAGRETQYF. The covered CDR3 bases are TGTGCCAGCAAACTAGGACTAGCGGGGAGAGAGACC.

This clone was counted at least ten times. This CDR3 reads CASSLQGASGNTIYF. The part of the CDR3 DNA that was read is TGTGCCAGCAGCCTACAGGGGGCCTCTGGAAACACC. This chain joins TRBV7-9 and TRBJ1-3; 9 nucleotides match TRBD1. The read gets to within 3 residues of the CDR3 end, and the germline J gene fills in the rest. The germline CDR1 and CDR2 sequences are SEHNR and FQNEAQ (reference sequence). The J segment lost 0 bases and the V segment lost 5 bases, leaving 2 bases of the junction unmatched. This CDR3 region has 15 residues. Drawing the rest from reference TRBV7-9 and TRBJ1-3, the complete variable domain is DTGVSQNPRHKITKRGQNVTFRCDPISEHNRLYWYRQTLGQGPEFLTYFQNEAQLEKSRLLSDRFSAERPKGSFSTLEIQRTEQGDSAMYLCASSLQGASGNTIYFGEGSWLTVV.

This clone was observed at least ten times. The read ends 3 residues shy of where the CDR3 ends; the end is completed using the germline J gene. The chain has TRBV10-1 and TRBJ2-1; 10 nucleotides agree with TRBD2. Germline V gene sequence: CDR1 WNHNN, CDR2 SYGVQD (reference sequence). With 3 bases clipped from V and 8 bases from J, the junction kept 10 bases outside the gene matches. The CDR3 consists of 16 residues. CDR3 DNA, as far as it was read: TGCGCCAGCAGTGAACCAAGCGGGGGGGCCCCCGATGAG. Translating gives CASSEPSGGAPDE. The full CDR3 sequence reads CASSEPSGGAPDEQFF.